The 26 T cell receptor beta chains below come from one sample, sequenced in a study of identical twins. TCRdb ran MiXCR on the 5' RACE reads and lists one entry per CDR3 protein. In the table there are 250,000 or so distinct CDR3 sequences, 12% of which are singletons. These data also featured in a second study, about yellow fever vaccine responses in identical twins.

The sample taken for sequencing was memory (CD45RO+) T cells sorted from blood. These receptors all come from a woman between 18 and 29 years old in good health.

CDR3 region: CASSPGNLYQETQYF. The CDR3 DNA follows: TGTGCCAGCAGCCCCGGGAACCTGTACCAAGAGACCCAGTACTTC. This rearrangement joins TRBV7-9 to TRBJ2-5; perhaps TRBD2 as D (5 bases). CDR1 is SEHNR, CDR2 FQNEAQ, per germline (reference sequence). Trimming pared 5 bases from V and 0 bases from J, leaving 13 bases between. The CDR3 length is 15 residues.

This clonotype was counted many times. The CDR3 DNA reads as TGCGCCAGCAGCCTAGGGACGTGGGAGGAAGATACGCAGTATTTT. Its translation is CASSLGTWEEDTQYF. This chain links TRBV5-1 with TRBJ2-3, with D possibly being TRBD2 (6 bases). V was clipped by 4 bases and J by 5 bases, with 17 bases between them. CDR3 length equals 15 residues. The germline V gene encodes CDR1 SGHRS and CDR2 YFSETQ.

The rearrangement links TRBV12-5 to TRBJ2-1; no clear D gene. The CDR3 covers 18 residues. The germline V gene has CDR1 LGHNT and CDR2 FRNRAP. V lost 0 bases to trimming and J lost 0 bases, with 15 bases between them. The CDR3 reads CASGLVPFAQSSYNEQFF. The DNA of the CDR3 is TGTGCTAGTGGTTTGGTACCGTTCGCACAGAGCTCCTACAATGAGCAGTTCTTC.

This clonotype was found a few times. The chain employs TRBV11-2 and TRBJ2-5; 8 bases line up with TRBD1. Germline trimming cut 3 bases from V and 5 bases from J; bases unmatched to any gene: 11. The CDR3 loop spans 16 amino acids. The germline V gene has CDR1 SGHAT and CDR2 FQNNGV. The CDR3 reads CASSLGDRPEKETQYF. DNA for the CDR3: TGTGCCAGCAGCTTGGGGGACAGGCCAGAGAAGGAGACCCAGTACTTC. The full variable domain, its missing parts supplied by reference TRBV11-2 and TRBJ2-5, is EAGVAQSPRYKIIEKRQSVAFWCNPISGHATLYWYQQILGQGPKLLIQFQNNGVVDDSQLPKDRFSAERLKGVDSTLKIQPAKLEDSAVYLCASSLGDRPEKETQYFGPGTRLLVL.

The rearrangement joins TRBV10-3 to TRBJ2-5, with a weak D call TRBD2 (5 bases). The ends were cut back, 10 bases at V and 3 bases at J, with 15 bases in the middle. CDR1 and CDR2 (germline): ENHRY, SYGVKD. The CDR3 runs 13 residues. The CDR3 bases are TGTGCCACGAACAGCGGAGCCGAAGAGACCCAGTACTTC. It translates to CATNSGAEETQYF.

This clonotype was counted between two and nine times. The V gene is TRBV11-1, the J gene TRBJ2-1, with TRBD2 identical over 13 bases. J gave up 4 bases and V 5 bases, and 14 bases lay outside the gene matches. This CDR3 region has 19 residues. Per the germline V gene, CDR1 is SGHAT and CDR2 is FQDESV (reference sequence). Here the CDR3 DNA reads TGTGCCAGCAGCCTAGGACCCGGACTAGCGGGAGACCAATACAATGAGCAGTTCTTC. Protein product: CASSLGPGLAGDQYNEQFF.

This clonotype turned up a few times. The V call is TRBV20-1, the J call TRBJ2-5, with D unclear. This CDR3 is 14 amino acids long. V was shortened by 2 bases and J by 2 bases, with 12 bases between the two germline ends. Germline CDR1 and CDR2: DFQATT and SNEGSKA (reference sequence). CDR3 protein: CSARYLRNQETQYF. For the CDR3, the DNA is TGCAGTGCTAGATATCTCCGGAATCAAGAGACCCAGTACTTC.

This clonotype appeared a few times. V and J are TRBV7-9 and TRBJ2-2; TRBD1 matches 8 bases. J was trimmed by 3 bases and V by 8 bases; bases with no gene match: 8. Germline V CDR1 and CDR2: SEHNR, FQNEAQ (reference sequence). The CDR3 runs 15 residues. The CDR3 sequence is CASEPGQADTGELFF. CDR3 nucleotide sequence: TGTGCCAGCGAACCGGGACAGGCGGACACCGGGGAGCTGTTTTTT.

This clonotype was detected many times. The gene calls are TRBV7-9 and TRBJ1-1; D not resolved. The V end was cut by 2 bases, the J end by 8 bases, with 12 bases between. CDR3 length equals 13 residues. CDR1 and CDR2 (germline): SEHNR, FQNEAQ (reference sequence). CDR3 loop: CASSLLLTPEAFF. The CDR3 region has the DNA TGTGCCAGCAGCTTACTTCTCACCCCGGAAGCTTTCTTT.

The rearrangement joins TRBV10-3 to TRBJ2-3; 12 nucleotides agree with TRBD2. The CDR3 extends over 16 amino acids. V was clipped by 5 bases and J by 2 bases; unmatched bases: 5. The germline gives CDR1 ENHRY, CDR2 SYGVKD. CDR3 coding DNA: TGTGCCATCAGTAGACTAGCGGGGGCCAACACAGATACGCAGTATTTT. Its translation: CAISRLAGANTDTQYF.

This clonotype was detected only a few times. This sequence joins TRBV6-1 and TRBJ1-2; 9 nucleotides align to TRBD1. Trimming removed 5 bases from V and 5 bases from J; junction bases left unmatched: 3. The germline gives CDR1 MNHNS, CDR2 SASEGT. The CDR3 length is 13 residues. The CDR3 here is CASSRGTGYGYTF. CDR3 nucleotide sequence: TGTGCCAGCAGTCGTGGGACAGGGTATGGCTACACCTTC.

The genes are TRBV27 and TRBJ2-3; D might be TRBD2 (7 bases). V dropped 4 bases and J dropped 6 bases, with 11 bases sitting between them. CDR1 is MNHEY, CDR2 SMNVEV, per germline (reference sequence). This CDR3 has 13 residues. The DNA of the CDR3 is TGTGCCAGCAGTTGGAGGGGGGGGGATACGCAGTATTTT. The encoded protein is CASSWRGGDTQYF.

This clonotype was seen a few times. Germline is not matched at one junction end, which may reflect a read error. V usage is TRBV20-1 and J usage is TRBJ2-3, with D possibly being TRBD1 (6 bases). In germline, CDR1 is DFQATT, CDR2 SNEGSKA (reference sequence). CDR3 length: 16 amino acids. This chain's CDR3 is CCARDPDRTTTDTQYF. The CDR3 nucleotides are TGCTGTGCTAGAGATCCAGACAGGACCACCACAGATACGCAGTATTTT.

V and J are TRBV7-8 and TRBJ2-7, with 9 bases lining up with TRBD2. J gave up 7 bases and V 4 bases, and 8 bases lay outside the gene matches. The CDR3 runs to 14 residues. Looked up from germline, CDR1 is SGHVS and CDR2 is FQNEAQ. Here the CDR3 DNA reads TGTGCCAGCAGCTCCCTGGCGGGAGGGAGTGAGCAGTACTTC. Translation: CASSSLAGGSEQYF.

DNA of the CDR3: TGTGCCAGCAGCTTAGAGGGGGGGGCCCCCAGCTCCTACAATGAGCAGTTCTTC. It specifies CASSLEGGAPSSYNEQFF. The gene calls are TRBV11-2 and TRBJ2-1; a possible D gene is TRBD2 (7 bases). This CDR3 is built from 18 residues. Deletions cut 0 bases from V and 0 bases from J, with 15 bases between. CDR1 and CDR2 from the germline V gene are SGHAT and FQNNGV.

The chain uses TRBV6-5 and TRBJ2-2; D is perhaps TRBD2 (5 bases). Between the trimmed V and J ends, which lost 2 bases and 5 bases, there was a span of 9 bases. The CDR3 sequence is 14 residues long. CDR1 and CDR2 from the germline V gene are MNHEY and SVGAGI. In DNA, the CDR3 is TGTGCCAGCAGTTACCGCCCGGGGACCGGGGAGCTGTTTTTT. It translates to CASSYRPGTGELFF.

This chain uses TRBV10-2 with TRBJ2-5; 7 bases are shared with TRBD1. The CDR3 is made up of 15 amino acids. Per germline, CDR1 WSHSY and CDR2 SAAADI. V dropped 6 bases and J dropped 1; count of bases not matched to a gene: 8. As DNA, the CDR3 is TGCGCCAGCAGCCCTCGGGACAGCTTCCAAGAGACCCAGTACTTC. It specifies CASSPRDSFQETQYF.

This clonotype was counted only a few times. The chain carries TRBV12-3 or TRBV12-4 and TRBJ2-1; the match to TRBD2 covers 8 bases. The CDR3 is 15 amino acids. Germline trimming cut 5 bases from V and 5 bases from J; bases unmatched to any gene: 8. The CDR3 bases are TGTGCCAGCAGTCAGAGCGGGAGTACGGACAATGAGCAGTTCTTC. As protein: CASSQSGSTDNEQFF.

This sequence joins TRBV28 and TRBJ2-1; TRBD2 matches at 7 bases. CDR1 MDHEN and CDR2 SYDVKM come from the germline V gene. J lost 0 bases, V lost 5 bases, and 13 bases had no gene match. This CDR3 has 18 residues. CDR3 sequence: CASSPRVAGISSYNEQFF. The DNA for the CDR3 is TGTGCCAGCAGTCCCCGGGTAGCGGGTATTAGCTCCTACAATGAGCAGTTCTTC. Full variable domain (missing parts from reference TRBV28 and TRBJ2-1): DVKVTQSSRYLVKRTGEKVFLECVQDMDHENMFWYRQDPGLGLRLIYFSYDVKMKEKGDIPEGYSVSREKKERFSLILESASTNQTSMYLCASSPRVAGISSYNEQFFGPGTRLTVL.

The CDR3 sequence is CASTHSGASGSSGELFF. DNA of the CDR3: TGTGCCAGCACCCACTCAGGGGCTAGCGGGAGCTCCGGGGAGCTGTTTTTT. The chain employs TRBV6-4 and TRBJ2-2; TRBD2 aligns across 10 bases. Germline CDR1 reads MRHNA; CDR2 reads SNTAGT. This CDR3 has 17 amino acids. J was trimmed by 6 bases and V by 7 bases; bases with no gene match: 14.

The gene calls are TRBV10-3 and TRBJ2-1, with TRBD2 as a possible D gene (5 bases). Trimming took off 5 bases at V and 1 base at J, with 9 bases between the two ends. The V gene's germline CDR1 is ENHRY and CDR2 SYGVKD. The CDR3 sequence is 14 residues long. This CDR3 reads CAISKADSYNEQFF. In DNA, the CDR3 is TGTGCCATCAGTAAAGCGGATTCCTACAATGAGCAGTTCTTC.

This clonotype has only a few counts. J is TRBJ1-5 and V is TRBV6-1; 9 bases map to TRBD1. Germline CDR1 is MNHNS and CDR2 is SASEGT. The CDR3 is 18 amino acids. With 2 bases clipped from V and 7 bases from J, the junction kept 15 bases outside the gene matches. CDR3 sequence (DNA): TGTGCCAGCAGTGAAACCACAGGGGGCTGGGGATCATGGCAGCCCCAGCATTTT. Its protein is CASSETTGGWGSWQPQHF.

This clonotype was found many times. The chain joins TRBV4-3 to TRBJ2-7; TRBD2 agrees at 8 bases. CDR1 is LGHNA, CDR2 YSLEER, per germline. CDR3 length equals 16 residues. J lost 3 bases, V lost 4 bases, and 11 bases had no gene match. CDR3 in DNA: TGCGCCAGCAGCCCCGAGAGTAGCGGGAACTTCTACGAGCAGTACTTC. Its protein is CASSPESSGNFYEQYF.

This clonotype came up a few times. This chain joins TRBV5-1 and TRBJ1-2, with D tentatively TRBD1 (6 bases). The CDR3 is 12 amino acids. Deletions cut 4 bases from V and 10 bases from J, with 14 bases between. Germline V gene data show CDR1 as SGHRS and CDR2 as YFSETQ. The CDR3 is CASSTDYRVYTF. As DNA, the CDR3 is TGCGCCAGCAGCACCGACTACAGGGTCTACACCTTC.

The V gene is TRBV2, the J gene TRBJ2-7; D may be TRBD2 (6 bases). There are 14 residues in the CDR3. Germline CDR1 reads SNHLY; CDR2 reads FYNNEI. The V end was cut by 2 bases, the J end by 2 bases, with 10 bases between. The CDR3 DNA reads TGTGCCAGCAGTGAAACGGGGGTTGCCTACGAGCAGTACTTC. Its translation is CASSETGVAYEQYF.

This clonotype was picked up one time. This chain uses TRBV9 with TRBJ2-6; D call uncertain. CDR1 and CDR2 (germline): SGDLS, YYNGEE. The V end lost 0 bases, the J end lost 0 bases, and 10 bases lay between the germline ends. There are 17 residues in the CDR3. The CDR3 DNA reads TGTGCCAGCAGCGTAGGACTGCGCTCCTCTGGGGCCAACGTCCTGACTTTC. It specifies CASSVGLRSSGANVLTF. Variable domain in full (rest from reference TRBV9 and TRBJ2-6): DSGVTQTPKHLITATGQRVTLRCSPRSGDLSVYWYQQSLDQGLQFLIQYYNGEERAKGNILERFSAQQFPDLHSELNLSSLELGDSALYFCASSVGLRSSGANVLTFGAGSRLTVL.